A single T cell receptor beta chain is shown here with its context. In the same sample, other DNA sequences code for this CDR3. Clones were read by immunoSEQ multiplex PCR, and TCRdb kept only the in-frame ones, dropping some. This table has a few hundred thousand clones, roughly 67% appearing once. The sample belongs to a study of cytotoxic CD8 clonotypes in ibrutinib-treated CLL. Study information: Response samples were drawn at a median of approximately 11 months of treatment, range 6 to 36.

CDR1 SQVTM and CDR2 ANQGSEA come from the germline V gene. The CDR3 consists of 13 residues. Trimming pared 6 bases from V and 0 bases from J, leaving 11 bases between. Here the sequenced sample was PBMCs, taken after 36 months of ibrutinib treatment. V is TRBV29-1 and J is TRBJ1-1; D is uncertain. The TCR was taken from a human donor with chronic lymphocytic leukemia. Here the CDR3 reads CSVSGRMNTEAFF. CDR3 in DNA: TGCAGCGTCAGTGGACGGATGAACACTGAAGCTTTCTTT. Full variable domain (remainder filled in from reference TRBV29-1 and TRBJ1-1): SAVISQKPSRDICQRGTSLTIQCQVDSQVTMMFWYRQQPGQSLTLIATANQGSEATYESGFVIDKFPISRPNLTFSTLTVSNMSPEDSSIYLCSVSGRMNTEAFFGQGTRLTVV.